Listed here is a single T cell receptor (beta chain). Its antigen is not identified. This PCR relied on a set of 60 Vbeta primers and 13 Jbeta primers. This table comes from immunoSEQ multiplex PCR, and its TCRdb copy is limited to in-frame clones, with some not included. Of about 140,000 clones in the sample, about 84% were seen once. The CDR3 runs 11 residues. The data were taken from a study of cytomegalovirus exposure and HLA in healthy donors. Study at large: An early data release held some 89 million unique TCRs from HLA-typed donors. Study-level findings and limits: Associated with HLA alleles at 0.05 false discovery rate in a later analysis were some 18,000 TCR beta sequences. When analyzed later, a missense DCLRE1C variant was found to be linked to TCR beta V- and J-gene trimming.

This TCR was recovered from a man aged 50-60 years in good health and CMV-seronegative. Sequenced sample: PBMCs. J is TRBJ1-1 and V is TRBV1; TRBD1, the table's D call, was not compared with the DNA. TRBV1 counts as a pseudogene. The CDR3 bases are TGCACCAGCAGTCCAGACACTGAAGCTTTCTTT. It codes for CTSSPDTEAFF.